This T cell receptor (beta chain) derives from a study of early T cells in non-severe SARS-CoV-2 infection. V was pared by 5 bases and J by 4 bases, with 3 bases of the junction left unmatched. The CDR3 is 15 amino acids. Looked up from germline, CDR1 is SNHLY and CDR2 is FYNNEI. cDNA molecules, individually, were tagged with unique molecular identifiers. One entry per CDR3 protein results from TCRdb running MiXCR on the 5' RACE reads. The data contain fewer than 100,000 distinct CDR3 sequences, approximately 10% of them singletons. This TCR derives from an adult who was a healthcare worker with PCR-confirmed SARS-CoV-2 infection or an uninfected control (not recorded which). Sequencing was performed on whole blood. This chain joins TRBV2 and TRBJ2-3; 13 positions agree with TRBD2. The CDR3 loop is CASSTSGGGPDTQYF. Here the CDR3 DNA reads TGTGCCAGCAGTACTAGCGGGGGGGGTCCAGATACGCAGTATTTT.